Following are 25 T cell receptor beta chains from one sample sequenced in a study of T cells in Graves' hyperthyroidism and ophthalmopathy. Amplification of TCR beta CDR3 regions used RNA as the template. With the HTBI primer set, the TCR CDR3 went through a first round of RT-PCR. TCRdb reanalysed the multiplex PCR reads using MiXCR and keeps one entry per CDR3 protein. The repertoire consists of hundreds of thousands of distinct CDR3 sequences, with approximately 13% occurring once and the leading ten covering about 5.8%. The sequenced sample was blood. The origin of the receptors is a woman in her 30s with Graves' hyperthyroidism that later progressed to Graves' ophthalmopathy.

In its sample, this clonotype was seen many times. The chain recombines TRBV12-3 or TRBV12-4 with TRBJ2-2, with 7 bases that match TRBD2. Trimming cost V 5 bases and J 5 bases; bases outside gene matches: 5. The CDR3 has 14 residues. The CDR3 DNA reads as TGTGCCAGCAGTATGGGACTATTTACCGGGGAGCTGTTTTTT. Translation: CASSMGLFTGELFF.

Many counts were recorded for this clonotype. The V call is TRBV11-2, the J call TRBJ2-1; 8 positions match TRBD2. Trimming took 3 bases from V and 9 from J; bases not matched to a gene: 7. The CDR3 totals 14 residues. Germline V gives CDR1 SGHAT, CDR2 FQNNGV. The CDR3 region has the DNA TGTGCCAGCAGCTTCACCGGGACTAGGGGTGAGCAGTTCTTC. This codes for CASSFTGTRGEQFF.

This rearrangement joins TRBV7-9 to TRBJ1-3, with D uncertain. Trimming removed 5 bases from V and 2 bases from J, with 10 bases in between. The germline V gene encodes CDR1 SEHNR and CDR2 FQNEAQ (reference sequence). This CDR3 has 14 residues. CDR3 region: CASSLLPPGNTIYF. Written as DNA, the CDR3 is TGTGCCAGCAGCCTGCTCCCGCCTGGAAACACCATATATTTT.

This clonotype was observed many times. The V gene is TRBV20-1, the J gene TRBJ1-2; no firm D call. Germline V lookup: CDR1 DFQATT, CDR2 SNEGSKA (reference sequence). This CDR3 contains 14 residues. V shed 0 bases and J shed 3 bases, with 11 bases lying between them. This CDR3 reads CSARDRGQDYGYTF. The CDR3 coding sequence is TGCAGTGCTAGAGATCGGGGTCAGGACTATGGCTACACCTTC.

V is TRBV6-1 and J is TRBJ1-5; no definite D call. Germline V gives CDR1 MNHNS, CDR2 SASEGT. The V end lost 6 bases, the J end lost 6 bases, and 12 bases lay between the germline ends. The CDR3 loop spans 13 amino acids. CDR3 sequence reads: CASSKEEFQPQHF. The CDR3 DNA follows: TGTGCCAGCAGCAAGGAAGAATTTCAGCCCCAGCATTTT.

This clonotype was recorded at least ten times. V is TRBV5-1 and J is TRBJ2-3; no firm D call. Between the trimmed V and J ends, which lost 4 bases and 2 bases, there was a span of 5 bases. This CDR3 comprises 12 residues. Germline CDR1 and CDR2: SGHRS and YFSETQ. The CDR3 sequence: CASSTPTDTQYF. The CDR3, as DNA: TGCGCCAGCAGCACTCCCACAGATACGCAGTATTTT.

The chain is built from TRBV5-1 and TRBJ2-5; D uncertain. Germline CDR1 and CDR2: SGHRS and YFSETQ. Trimming removed 4 bases from V and 5 bases from J, with 21 bases in between. CDR3 length: 16 residues. CDR3: CASSLDPPGQEETQYF. CDR3 bases: TGCGCCAGCAGCCTGGATCCCCCGGGCCAGGAGGAGACCCAGTACTTC.

On this clonotype itself: The CDR3 does not close with the conserved phenylalanine or tryptophan, likely indicating a read error. The chain uses TRBV19 and TRBJ2-1; D not certain. The ends were cut back, 1 base at V and 0 bases at J, with 10 bases in the middle. The CDR3 is made up of 16 amino acids. Germline CDR1 reads LNHDA; CDR2 reads SQIVND (reference sequence). The CDR3 spells CASSIVGSSSYNEQFS. DNA of the CDR3: TGTGCCAGTAGTATAGTGGGTTCTAGCTCCTACAATGAGCAGTTCTCC.

On this clonotype: One end of the junction varies from germline; a read error may be responsible. CDR3 nucleotide sequence: TGCGCCAGCACGTACCGTGGCTACCCGTACCAAGAGACCCAGTACTTC. It codes for CASTYRGYPYQETQYF. The chain is built from TRBV7-8 and TRBJ2-5, with unresolved D. The CDR3 is 16 residues long. CDR1 and CDR2 (germline): SGHVS, FQNEAQ. The variable domain in full, completed from reference TRBV7-8 and TRBJ2-5, reads GAGVSQSPRYKVAKRGQDVALRCDPISGHVSLFWYQQALGQGPEFLTYFQNEAQLDKSGLPSDRFFAERPEGSVSTLKIQRTQQEDSAVYLCASTYRGYPYQETQYFGPGTRLLVL.

This clonotype appeared many times. This chain joins TRBV19 and TRBJ2-3; 9 bases align to TRBD1. This CDR3 is 13 amino acids long. The V gene's germline CDR1 is LNHDA and CDR2 SQIVND (reference sequence). The V segment lost 8 bases and the J segment 6 bases; nucleotides outside the gene matches: 6. CDR3 loop: CASGDRATDTQYF. DNA for the CDR3: TGTGCCAGTGGGGACAGGGCAACGGATACGCAGTATTTT.

This clonotype was picked up many times. The genes are TRBV9 and TRBJ1-2, with a possible D match to TRBD1 (6 bases). The CDR3 has 14 residues. Germline V CDR1 and CDR2: SGDLS, YYNGEE. The V end lost 0 bases, the J end lost 3 bases, and 9 bases lay between the germline ends. Here the CDR3 DNA reads TGTGCCAGCAGCGTAGAGGCAGGGGACTATGGCTACACCTTC. Protein: CASSVEAGDYGYTF.

The sample holds many counts of this clonotype. This chain uses TRBV12-3 or TRBV12-4 with TRBJ2-1; 11 bases are shared with TRBD2. The CDR3 totals 14 residues. V shed 7 bases and J 6 bases; nucleotides not matched to a gene: 5. DNA of the CDR3: TGTGCCAGCACAGGGACTAGCGGACGCAATGAGCAGTTCTTC. Translation: CASTGTSGRNEQFF.

J is TRBJ2-7 and V is TRBV28; TRBD1 agrees at 9 bases. This CDR3 contains 14 residues. Germline CDR1 and CDR2: MDHEN and SYDVKM. V dropped 8 bases and J dropped 2; count of bases not matched to a gene: 7. CDR3 bases: TGTGCCAGCGTTCCGGGACAGGGACCCTACGAGCAGTACTTC. It is translated as CASVPGQGPYEQYF.

This clonotype has ten or more counts. The gene calls are TRBV29-1 and TRBJ2-6; no definite D call. This CDR3 is 17 amino acids long. Germline CDR1 is SQVTM and CDR2 is ANQGSEA. Trimming removed 0 bases from V and 1 base from J, with 13 bases in between. The CDR3 protein is CSVEEEFGVSGANVLTF. The CDR3 DNA reads TGCAGCGTTGAAGAGGAATTTGGGGTTTCTGGGGCCAACGTCCTGACTTTC.

This clonotype was detected ten times or more. The V gene is TRBV29-1, the J gene TRBJ2-7; 9 bases are a match to TRBD2. This CDR3 spans 15 amino acids. Losses at the gene ends were 4 bases for V and 3 bases for J; bases not matched to a gene: 10. Germline-derived CDR1 and CDR2 are SQVTM and ANQGSEA. CDR3 in DNA: TGCAGCGTTGTGGTTAGCGGGAGAATTGTCTACGAGCAGTACTTC. Its protein is CSVVVSGRIVYEQYF.

As for this clonotype: A clone one base away is much larger, so this may be a read error. V gene TRBV7-2 combines with J gene TRBJ1-2; no clear D gene. Germline values: CDR1 SGHTA, CDR2 FQGNSA. The CDR3 has 11 amino acids. The CDR3 DNA reads as TGTGCCATCAGCCGGATCTATGGCTACACCTTC. This codes for CAISRIYGYTF.

The sample holds many counts of this clonotype. The chain combines TRBV28 with TRBJ2-1; D is uncertain. Per germline, CDR1 MDHEN and CDR2 SYDVKM. The CDR3 extends over 13 amino acids. The V end lost 3 bases, the J end lost 4 bases, and 7 bases lay between the germline ends. The CDR3 DNA follows: TGTGCCAGCAGTTTTCCAGGATACAATGAGCAGTTCTTC. Translating gives CASSFPGYNEQFF.

This clonotype was observed at least ten times. The rearrangement uses TRBV3-1 and TRBJ1-5; no firm D call. CDR1 is LGHDT and CDR2 is YNNKEL in the germline V gene (reference sequence). The length of the CDR3 is 17 residues. V dropped 1 base and J dropped 2 bases, with 15 bases sitting between them. DNA for the CDR3: TGTGCCAGCAGCCAAGCCACCTTAGCCGGAGGCAATCAGCCCCAGCATTTT. Translating gives CASSQATLAGGNQPQHF.

This clonotype was seen many times. The chain carries TRBV30 and TRBJ2-1; tentative D call: TRBD2 (6 bases). The CDR3 spans 12 residues. V was clipped by 5 bases and J by 6 bases, with 11 bases between them. CDR1 GTSNPN and CDR2 SVGIG come from the germline V gene (reference sequence). The CDR3 nucleotides read TGTGCCTGGGGGGGGACTCCCAATGAGCAGTTCTTC. Its translation is CAWGGTPNEQFF.

This clonotype was counted ten times or more. V usage is TRBV27 and J usage is TRBJ1-6; 8 nucleotides line up with TRBD1. This CDR3 has 14 amino acids. Germline V gene sequence: CDR1 MNHEY, CDR2 SMNVEV (reference sequence). V was pared by 7 bases and J by 7 bases, with 6 bases of the junction left unmatched. The CDR3 is CASTKGDRNSPLHF. As DNA, the CDR3 is TGTGCCAGCACAAAGGGGGACAGGAATTCACCCCTCCACTTT.

In its sample, this clonotype was seen many times. The chain is built from TRBV11-2 and TRBJ2-7; D is possibly TRBD2 (5 bases). The V end was cut by 2 bases, the J end by 7 bases, with 9 bases between. This CDR3 is built from 12 residues. Germline V gives CDR1 SGHAT, CDR2 FQNNGV. CDR3 amino acids: CASSLPAAEQYF. CDR3 nucleotides: TGTGCCAGCAGCTTACCAGCGGCGGAGCAGTACTTC.

The chain uses TRBV29-1 and TRBJ1-4, with D possibly being TRBD1 (6 bases). The germline V gene encodes CDR1 SQVTM and CDR2 ANQGSEA. The V and J ends lost 6 bases and 2 bases respectively, with 13 bases between them. The CDR3 is 14 residues long. The CDR3 loop reads CSVPVGGTNEKLFF. CDR3 sequence (DNA): TGCAGCGTCCCTGTTGGGGGCACTAATGAAAAACTGTTTTTT.

In its sample, this clonotype was seen many times. The chain recombines TRBV11-2 with TRBJ2-3; D perhaps matches TRBD2 (6 bases). The V end lost 8 bases, the J end lost 4 bases, and 16 bases lay between the germline ends. The CDR3 spans 14 residues. The V gene's germline CDR1 is SGHAT and CDR2 FQNNGV. The CDR3 loop is CASSTSWSADTQYF. The CDR3 coding sequence is TGTGCCAGCTCCACTAGCTGGTCGGCAGATACGCAGTATTTT.

This clonotype was seen at least ten times. The chain couples TRBV25-1 to TRBJ1-6; D not certain. The CDR3 is made up of 14 amino acids. Germline V lookup: CDR1 MGHDK, CDR2 SYGVNS. V shed 9 bases and J shed 3 bases, with 12 bases lying between them. The CDR3 loop reads CASTTEVYNSPLHF. The CDR3 region has the DNA TGTGCCAGTACAACGGAAGTCTATAATTCACCCCTCCACTTT.

The table lists this clonotype with many counts. The chain employs TRBV20-1 and TRBJ1-1; D uncertain. From germline, CDR1 is DFQATT and CDR2 SNEGSKA (reference sequence). Trimming left V 2 bases short and J 0 bases short, with 7 bases between. The CDR3 extends over 13 amino acids. The CDR3 spells CSARQLLNTEAFF. DNA of the CDR3: TGCAGTGCTAGACAGCTTTTGAACACTGAAGCTTTCTTT.